Listed below are T cell receptor beta chains from one sample, sequenced in a study of shared clonotypes between healthy human individuals. Only in-frame clones appear in the TCRdb table, and some are missing; sequencing was by immunoSEQ multiplex PCR. The sample holds fewer than 850,000 clones; about two thirds are singletons and the top ten take approximately 2%. The specimen was memory CD4+ T cells sorted from blood. The receptors were gathered from a woman in her twenties or thirties in good health. The CDR3 runs from the conserved cysteine through the conserved F or W. Fields, in order: D gene, clone size, J gene, V gene, CDR3 protein, CDR3 DNA. The D gene is left open where the match is weak. Size is omitted from some rows. Given values are once, few, many or a class for expanded clones.

TRBD1 few TRBJ2-3 TRBV30 CAWSSDRGITDTQYF TGTGCCTGGAGTTCGGACAGGGGAATCACAGATACGCAGTATTTT
TRBD1 NA TRBJ1-5 TRBV30 CAWNQRGGGQPQHF TGTGCCTGGAACCAAAGGGGAGGGGGCCAGCCCCAGCATTTT
TRBD1 NA TRBJ1-1 TRBV2 CASTRQGNTEAFF TGTGCCAGCACGCGACAGGGCAACACTGAAGCTTTCTTT
NA few TRBJ1-1 TRBV28 CASSFLGGAFF TGTGCCAGCAGTTTTCTAGGGGGAGCTTTCTTT
NA NA TRBJ1-2 TRBV9 CASSVSTGAPDGYTF TGTGCCAGCAGCGTATCCACGGGGGCCCCGGATGGCTACACCTTC
TRBD1 NA TRBJ1-5 TRBV6-6 CASSHRGNSNQPQHF TGTGCCAGCAGCCACAGGGGTAATAGCAATCAGCCCCAGCATTTT
TRBD1 NA TRBJ1-1 TRBV9 CASSSRTGGRTEAFF TGTGCCAGCAGCTCCCGGACAGGGGGCCGCACTGAAGCTTTCTTT
NA NA TRBJ2-7 TRBV19 CASSRSGQITGEQYF TGTGCCAGTAGTCGGTCGGGACAAATTACGGGGGAGCAGTACTTC
TRBD2 NA TRBJ2-1 TRBV19 CATKGLAGGTSYNEQFF TGTGCCACCAAAGGACTAGCGGGGGGAACCTCCTACAATGAGCAGTTCTTC
TRBD1 few TRBJ1-5 TRBV19 CASSIVGQGASRQPQHF TGTGCCAGTAGTATAGTGGGACAGGGGGCTTCCAGGCAGCCCCAGCATTTT
NA NA TRBJ1-2 TRBV5-1 CASSPGDALSDYGYTF TGCGCCAGCAGCCCAGGGGACGCATTGAGTGACTATGGCTACACCTTC
TRBD2 once TRBJ2-3 TRBV10-1 CASSETSGRATQYF TGCGCCAGCAGTGAGACTAGCGGGAGGGCTACGCAGTATTTT
NA NA TRBJ1-4 TRBV5-1 CASSIGQLGEKLFF TGCGCCAGCAGCATCGGACAGCTGGGTGAAAAACTGTTTTTT
NA NA TRBJ2-1 TRBV18 CASSPVAEQFF TGTGCCAGCTCCCCTGTGGCTGAGCAGTTCTTC
NA NA TRBJ2-5 TRBV5-4 CASSKRQGGETQYF TGTGCCAGCAGCAAGAGACAGGGAGGGGAGACCCAGTACTTC
TRBD2 NA TRBJ2-6 TRBV4-2 CASSHVGGANSGANVLTF TGTGCCAGCAGCCACGTCGGGGGGGCGAATTCTGGGGCCAACGTCCTGACTTTC
NA NA TRBJ1-5 TRBV6-6 CASSYTGHNQPQHF TGTGCCAGCAGTTATACAGGACACAATCAGCCCCAGCATTTT
NA NA TRBJ2-1 TRBV11-3 CASSPSQLVGEQFF TGTGCCAGCAGCCCTAGTCAACTAGTCGGTGAGCAGTTCTTC
TRBD1 NA TRBJ1-2 TRBV6-5 CASSSGTGGDYGYTF TGTGCCAGCAGTTCTGGGACAGGGGGCGACTATGGCTACACCTTC
NA NA TRBJ1-3 TRBV27 CASKQGQSSGNTIYF TGTGCCAGCAAGCAGGGGCAGAGTTCTGGAAACACCATATATTTT
NA NA TRBJ2-7 TRBV7-8 CASSLEVQGDEQYF TGTGCCAGCAGCTTAGAGGTTCAGGGAGACGAGCAGTACTTC
NA once TRBJ1-1 TRBV10-3 CAISELGRPEAFF TGTGCCATCAGTGAGCTCGGGCGGCCTGAAGCTTTCTTT
TRBD1 NA TRBJ1-1 TRBV18 CASSPWDRGGTEAFF TGTGCCAGCTCACCCTGGGACAGGGGAGGCACTGAAGCTTTCTTT
TRBD2 NA TRBJ2-2 TRBV11-2 CASSSPGREKTGELFF TGTGCCAGCAGCTCCCCAGGGAGGGAGAAGACCGGGGAGCTGTTTTTT
TRBD2 NA TRBJ2-2 TRBV11-2 CASSPILAGEGPGELFF TGTGCCAGCAGCCCTATACTAGCGGGAGAAGGACCCGGGGAGCTGTTTTTT
TRBD2 NA TRBJ2-7 TRBV5-1 CASSLGLTSGSYEQYF TGCGCCAGCAGCTTGGGGCTTACTAGCGGATCCTACGAGCAGTACTTC
NA NA TRBJ1-1 TRBV11-2 CASSLFGTEAFF TGTGCCAGCAGCTTATTTGGGACTGAAGCTTTCTTT
NA NA TRBJ2-1 TRBV7-2 CASSSYLDNEQFF TGTGCCAGCAGCTCCTACCTTGACAATGAGCAGTTCTTC
TRBD1 NA TRBJ2-5 TRBV19 CASSITGTGVGETQYF TGTGCCAGTAGTATCACCGGGACAGGGGTCGGAGAGACCCAGTACTTC
NA NA TRBJ1-1 TRBV10-1 CASSPSGNTEAFF TGCGCCAGCAGTCCGTCGGGGAACACTGAAGCTTTCTTT
NA NA TRBJ2-7 TRBV2 CASCTGRNSYEQYF TGTGCCAGCTGCACAGGACGGAATTCTTACGAGCAGTACTTC
TRBD2 many TRBJ2-3 TRBV5-1 CASSLADVSTDTQYF TGCGCCAGCAGCCTAGCGGACGTTAGCACAGATACGCAGTATTTT
TRBD1 NA TRBJ2-2 TRBV28 CASSQPGQGGTGELFF TGTGCCAGCAGTCAACCGGGACAGGGGGGGACCGGGGAGCTGTTTTTT
NA NA TRBJ1-3 TRBV11-2 CASSPNVGSGNTIYF TGTGCCAGCAGCCCGAATGTGGGATCTGGAAACACCATATATTTT
TRBD2 few TRBJ2-3 TRBV10-3 CATWGGDTQYF TGTGCCACCTGGGGGGGAGATACGCAGTATTTT
TRBD1 NA TRBJ1-5 TRBV28 CASSSGTGNQPQHF TGTGCCAGCAGTTCCGGGACAGGGAATCAGCCCCAGCATTTT
TRBD2 once TRBJ2-7 TRBV27 CASSSLAGSYEQYF TGTGCCAGCAGTTCCCTAGCGGGATCCTACGAGCAGTACTTC
TRBD2 NA TRBJ2-5 TRBV11-2 CASSFNSGRALGETQYF TGTGCCAGCAGCTTCAATAGCGGGAGGGCTCTGGGGGAGACCCAGTACTTC
NA many TRBJ2-6 TRBV27 CASSGRTGTGANVLTF TGTGCCAGCAGCGGAAGAACAGGGACTGGGGCCAACGTCCTGACTTTC
NA NA TRBJ1-1 TRBV28 CASSFFTKGLGAFF TGTGCCAGCAGTTTCTTCACCAAGGGATTGGGGGCTTTCTTT
NA NA TRBJ2-1 TRBV11-2 CASNHQGGSYNEQFF TGTGCCAGCAACCATCAGGGGGGCTCCTACAATGAGCAGTTCTTC
NA NA TRBJ2-7 TRBV14 CASSQDASSHEQYF TGTGCCAGCAGCCAAGACGCATCTTCCCACGAGCAGTACTTC
TRBD2 few TRBJ2-3 TRBV2 CASTAAGGADTQYF TGTGCCAGCACCGCCGCCGGGGGGGCAGATACGCAGTATTTT
TRBD1 NA TRBJ1-4 TRBV5-1 CASSLGGQGPEKLFF TGCGCCAGCAGCTTGGGGGGACAGGGCCCTGAAAAACTGTTTTTT
NA NA TRBJ1-1 TRBV18 CASSPTGQNTEAFF TGTGCCAGCTCACCCACAGGTCAAAACACTGAAGCTTTCTTT
TRBD1 NA TRBJ2-3 TRBV5-1 CASSTGQGSPRTDTQYF TGCGCCAGCAGCACAGGACAGGGATCCCCGCGCACAGATACGCAGTATTTT
TRBD1 few TRBJ1-3 TRBV7-3 CASSLGTGAGNTIYF TGTGCCAGCAGCCTGGGCACAGGGGCTGGAAACACCATATATTTT
TRBD1 NA TRBJ2-2 TRBV19 CASGGRGQGITGELFF TGTGCCAGTGGGGGAAGAGGACAGGGGATCACCGGGGAGCTGTTTTTT
TRBD2 NA TRBJ2-7 TRBV11-2 CASSPKGFPLAGVRYEQYF TGTGCCAGCAGCCCAAAGGGTTTTCCACTAGCGGGAGTAAGGTACGAGCAGTACTTC
TRBD1 NA TRBJ1-1 TRBV28 CASSRIGQGNTEAFF TGTGCCAGCAGCCGAATTGGACAGGGGAACACTGAAGCTTTCTTT
NA few TRBJ1-2 TRBV19 CASSIVAGYTF TGTGCCAGTAGTATCGTCGCCGGCTACACCTTC
TRBD2 NA TRBJ2-3 TRBV9 CASSPGLLLAGSTDTQYF TGTGCCAGCAGCCCTGGCCTCCTCTTAGCGGGCAGCACAGATACGCAGTATTTT